What follows describes a single TCR beta chain. This sample was included in a study of OX40 agonist ivuxolimab in advanced cancers. Study-wide context: Ivuxolimab, which patients received intravenously every 2 weeks, was dosed at 0.01 to 10 mg/kg.

Profiled with immunoSEQ multiplex PCR; TCRdb holds only in-frame clones, not every one. The data contain about 25,000 clones, approximately 78% of them seen just once; the ten biggest clones take up 1.4% to 1.5%. Germline CDR1 SGHRS, CDR2 YFSETQ. This CDR3 has 16 residues. Trimming removed 3 bases from V and 1 base from J, with 15 bases in between. The chain couples TRBV5-1 to TRBJ2-3; D might be TRBD2 (6 bases). This receptor was obtained from an adult with an advanced solid tumor such as melanoma, head and neck, liver or kidney cancer. The sequences come from CD4+ or CD8+ T cells sorted from blood, collected in a trial of the OX40 agonist ivuxolimab. Here the CDR3 reads CASSSAGTVGTDTQYF. CDR3 nucleotide sequence: TGCGCCAGCAGCTCGGCGGGGACGGTCGGCACAGATACGCAGTATTTT.